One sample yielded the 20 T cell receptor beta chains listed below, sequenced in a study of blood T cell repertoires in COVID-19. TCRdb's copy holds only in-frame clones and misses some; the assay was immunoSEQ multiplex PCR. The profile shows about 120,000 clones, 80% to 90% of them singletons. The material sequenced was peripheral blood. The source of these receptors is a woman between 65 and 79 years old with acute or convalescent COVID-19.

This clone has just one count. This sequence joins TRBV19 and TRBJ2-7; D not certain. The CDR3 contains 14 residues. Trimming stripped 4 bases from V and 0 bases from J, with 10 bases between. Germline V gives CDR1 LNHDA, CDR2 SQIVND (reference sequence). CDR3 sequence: CASSSSAVSYEQYF. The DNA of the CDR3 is TGTGCCAGTAGTAGTTCCGCGGTCTCCTACGAGCAGTACTTC.

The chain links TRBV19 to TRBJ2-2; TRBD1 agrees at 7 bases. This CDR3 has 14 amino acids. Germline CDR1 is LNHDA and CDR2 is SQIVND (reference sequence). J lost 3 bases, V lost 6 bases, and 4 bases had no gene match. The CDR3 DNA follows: TGTGCCAGTAGCAGGGGGATGGACACCGGGGAGCTGTTTTTT. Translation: CASSRGMDTGELFF.

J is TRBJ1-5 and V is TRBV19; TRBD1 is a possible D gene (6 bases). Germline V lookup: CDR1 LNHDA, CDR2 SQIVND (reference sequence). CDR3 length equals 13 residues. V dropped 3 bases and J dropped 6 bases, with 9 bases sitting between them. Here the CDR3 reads CASSIGGAQPQHF. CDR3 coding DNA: TGTGCCAGTAGTATCGGGGGGGCTCAGCCCCAGCATTTT.

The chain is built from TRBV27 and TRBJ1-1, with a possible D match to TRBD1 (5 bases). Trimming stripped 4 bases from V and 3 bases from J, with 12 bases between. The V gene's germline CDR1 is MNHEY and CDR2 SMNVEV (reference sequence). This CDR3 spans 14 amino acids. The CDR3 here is CASSSPGLHTEAFF. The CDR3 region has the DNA TGTGCCAGCAGTTCGCCAGGGCTTCACACTGAAGCTTTCTTT.

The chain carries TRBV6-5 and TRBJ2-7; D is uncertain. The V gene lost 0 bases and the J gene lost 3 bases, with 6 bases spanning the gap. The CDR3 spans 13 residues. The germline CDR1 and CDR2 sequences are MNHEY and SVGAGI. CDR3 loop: CASSYSAGYEQYF. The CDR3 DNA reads TGTGCCAGCAGTTACTCGGCAGGCTACGAGCAGTACTTC.

This chain's CDR3 is CASSLRAGETEAFF. The CDR3 DNA is TGCGCCAGCAGCTTGAGGGCAGGGGAGACTGAAGCTTTCTTT. The genes are TRBV5-1 and TRBJ1-1; maybe TRBD1 (6 bases). Per germline, CDR1 SGHRS and CDR2 YFSETQ. The CDR3 contains 14 residues. V lost 1 base to trimming and J lost 5 bases, with 12 bases between them. The entire variable domain, with the rest obtained from reference TRBV5-1 and TRBJ1-1, is as follows: KAGVTQTPRYLIKTRGQQVTLSCSPISGHRSVSWYQQTPGQGLQFLFEYFSETQRNKGNFPGRFSGRQFSNSRSEMNVSTLELGDSALYLCASSLRAGETEAFFGQGTRLTVV.

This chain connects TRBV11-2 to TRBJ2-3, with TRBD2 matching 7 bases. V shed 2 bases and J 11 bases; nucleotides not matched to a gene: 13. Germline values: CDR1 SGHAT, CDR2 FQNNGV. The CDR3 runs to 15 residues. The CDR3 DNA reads TGTGCCAGCAGCTTAAACAGCGGGGAACAGAAAAGGCAGTATTTT. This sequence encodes CASSLNSGEQKRQYF.

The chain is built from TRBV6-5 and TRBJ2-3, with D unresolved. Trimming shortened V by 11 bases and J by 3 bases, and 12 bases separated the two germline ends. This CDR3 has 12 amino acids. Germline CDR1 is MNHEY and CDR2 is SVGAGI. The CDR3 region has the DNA TGTGCCGGCTCAAAAGCGACAGATACGCAGTATTTT. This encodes CAGSKATDTQYF.

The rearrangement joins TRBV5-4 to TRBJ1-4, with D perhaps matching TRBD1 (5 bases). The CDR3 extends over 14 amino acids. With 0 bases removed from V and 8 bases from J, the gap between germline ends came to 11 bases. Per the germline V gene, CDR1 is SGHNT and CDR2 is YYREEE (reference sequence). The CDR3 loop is CASSLGGEREKLFF. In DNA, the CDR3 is TGTGCCAGCAGCTTGGGGGGGGAGAGGGAAAAACTGTTTTTT.

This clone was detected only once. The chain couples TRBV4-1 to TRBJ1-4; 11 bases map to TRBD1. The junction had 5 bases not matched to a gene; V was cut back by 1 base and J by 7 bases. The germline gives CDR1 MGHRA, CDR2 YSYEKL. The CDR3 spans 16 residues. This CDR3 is CASSQGRGQGGEKLFF. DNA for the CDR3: TGCGCCAGCAGCCAAGGCCGGGGACAGGGGGGTGAAAAACTGTTTTTT.

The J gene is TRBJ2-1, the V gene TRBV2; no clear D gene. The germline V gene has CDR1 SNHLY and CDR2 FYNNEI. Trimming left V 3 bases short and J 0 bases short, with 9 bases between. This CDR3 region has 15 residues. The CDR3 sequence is CASSDSSSSYNEQFF. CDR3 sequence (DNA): TGTGCCAGCAGTGACTCATCGAGCTCCTACAATGAGCAGTTCTTC.

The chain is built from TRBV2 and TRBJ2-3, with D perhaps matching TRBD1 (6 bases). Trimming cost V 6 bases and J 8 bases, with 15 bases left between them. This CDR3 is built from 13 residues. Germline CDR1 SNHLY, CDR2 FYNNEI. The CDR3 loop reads CASRARQAGTQYF. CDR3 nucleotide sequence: TGTGCCAGCAGGGCAAGACAGGCAGGTACGCAGTATTTT.

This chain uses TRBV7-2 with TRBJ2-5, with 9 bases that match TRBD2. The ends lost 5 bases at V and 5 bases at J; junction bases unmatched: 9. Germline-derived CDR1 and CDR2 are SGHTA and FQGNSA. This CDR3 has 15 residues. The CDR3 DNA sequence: TGTGCCAGCAGCACTGGGGGCGGGGGGGCCGAGACCCAGTACTTC. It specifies CASSTGGGGAETQYF.

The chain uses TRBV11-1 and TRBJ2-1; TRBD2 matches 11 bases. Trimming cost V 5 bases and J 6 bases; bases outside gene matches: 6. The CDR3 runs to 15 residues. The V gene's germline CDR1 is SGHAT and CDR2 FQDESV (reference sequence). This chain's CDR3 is CASSLSSGGFNEQFF. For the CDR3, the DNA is TGTGCCAGCAGCCTATCTAGCGGGGGGTTCAATGAGCAGTTCTTC.

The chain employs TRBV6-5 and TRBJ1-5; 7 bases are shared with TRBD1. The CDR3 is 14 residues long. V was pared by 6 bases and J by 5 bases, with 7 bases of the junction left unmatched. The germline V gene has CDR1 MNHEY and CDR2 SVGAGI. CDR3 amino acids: CASSPTGEHQPQHF. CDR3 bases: TGTGCCAGCAGCCCCACAGGGGAGCATCAGCCCCAGCATTTT.

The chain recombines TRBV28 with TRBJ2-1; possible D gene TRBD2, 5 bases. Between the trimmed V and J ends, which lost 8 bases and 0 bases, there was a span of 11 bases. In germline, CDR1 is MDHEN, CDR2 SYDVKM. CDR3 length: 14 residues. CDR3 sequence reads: CASLGRDSYNEQFF. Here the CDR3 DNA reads TGTGCCAGCCTTGGACGGGACTCCTACAATGAGCAGTTCTTC. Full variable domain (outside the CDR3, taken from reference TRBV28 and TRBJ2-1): DVKVTQSSRYLVKRTGEKVFLECVQDMDHENMFWYRQDPGLGLRLIYFSYDVKMKEKGDIPEGYSVSREKKERFSLILESASTNQTSMYLCASLGRDSYNEQFFGPGTRLTVL.

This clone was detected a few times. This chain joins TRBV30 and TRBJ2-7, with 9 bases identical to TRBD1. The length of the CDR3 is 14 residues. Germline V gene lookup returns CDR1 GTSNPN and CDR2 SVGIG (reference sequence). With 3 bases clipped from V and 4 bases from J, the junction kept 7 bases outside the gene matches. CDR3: CAWSITGQGYEQYF. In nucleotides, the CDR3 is TGTGCCTGGAGCATTACGGGACAGGGTTACGAGCAGTACTTC.

The CDR3 DNA sequence: TGTGCCACCAGTGGGGCCGCCGGCACGGGGGGGAATGAGCAGTTCTTC. Its protein product is CATSGAAGTGGNEQFF. The chain employs TRBV24-1 and TRBJ2-1, with TRBD2 matching 8 bases. CDR1 is KGHDR, CDR2 SFDVKD, per germline. The J segment lost 7 bases and the V segment lost 5 bases, leaving 12 bases of the junction unmatched. This CDR3 has 16 amino acids.

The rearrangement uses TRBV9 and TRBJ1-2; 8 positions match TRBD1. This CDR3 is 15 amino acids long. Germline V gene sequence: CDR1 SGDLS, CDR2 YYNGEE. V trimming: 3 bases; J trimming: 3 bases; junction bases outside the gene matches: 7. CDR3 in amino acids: CASSASGGAYYGYTF. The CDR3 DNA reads TGTGCCAGCAGCGCCTCAGGGGGCGCTTACTATGGCTACACCTTC.

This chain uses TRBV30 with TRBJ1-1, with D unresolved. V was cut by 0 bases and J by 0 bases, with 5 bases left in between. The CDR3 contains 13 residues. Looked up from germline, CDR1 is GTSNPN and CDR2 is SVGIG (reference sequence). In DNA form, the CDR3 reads TGTGCCTGGAGTGTATCCTTGAACACTGAAGCTTTCTTT. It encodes CAWSVSLNTEAFF.